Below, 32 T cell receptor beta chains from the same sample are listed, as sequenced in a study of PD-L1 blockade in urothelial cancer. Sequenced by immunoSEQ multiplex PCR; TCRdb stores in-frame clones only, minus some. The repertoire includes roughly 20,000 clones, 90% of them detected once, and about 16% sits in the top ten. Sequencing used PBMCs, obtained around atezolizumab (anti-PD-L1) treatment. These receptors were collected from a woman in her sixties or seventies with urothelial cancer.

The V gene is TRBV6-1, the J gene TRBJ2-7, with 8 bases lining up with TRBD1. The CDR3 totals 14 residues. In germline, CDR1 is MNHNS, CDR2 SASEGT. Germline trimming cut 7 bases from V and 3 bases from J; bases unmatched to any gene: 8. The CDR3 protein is CASKGQAFGYEQYF. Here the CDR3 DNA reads TGTGCCAGCAAGGGACAGGCGTTCGGCTACGAGCAGTACTTC.

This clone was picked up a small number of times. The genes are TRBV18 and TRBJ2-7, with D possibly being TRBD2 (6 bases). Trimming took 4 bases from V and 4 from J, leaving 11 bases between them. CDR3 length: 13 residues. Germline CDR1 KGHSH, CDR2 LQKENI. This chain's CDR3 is CASSRGLDYEQYF. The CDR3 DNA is TGTGCCAGCTCACGGGGACTTGATTACGAGCAGTACTTC.

This CDR3 is CASSYSPLPGDTQYF. The CDR3 DNA reads as TGTGCCAGCAGTTACTCGCCTCTCCCGGGTGATACGCAGTATTTT. The chain has TRBV6-5 and TRBJ2-3; D is undetermined. V was pared by 0 bases and J by 6 bases, with 13 bases between. The germline V gene has CDR1 MNHEY and CDR2 SVGAGI. The CDR3 totals 15 residues.

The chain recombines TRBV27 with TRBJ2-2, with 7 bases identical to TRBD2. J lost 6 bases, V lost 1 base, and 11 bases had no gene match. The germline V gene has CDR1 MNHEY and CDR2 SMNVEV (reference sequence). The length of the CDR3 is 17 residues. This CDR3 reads CASSLLGGGGGAGELFF. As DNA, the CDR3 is TGTGCCAGCAGTTTATTGGGCGGGGGAGGCGGGGCCGGGGAGCTGTTTTTT.

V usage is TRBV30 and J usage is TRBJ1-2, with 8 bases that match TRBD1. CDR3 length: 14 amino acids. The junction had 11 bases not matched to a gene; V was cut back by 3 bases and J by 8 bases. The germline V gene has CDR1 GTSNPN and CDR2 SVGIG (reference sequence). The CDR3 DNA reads TGTGCCTGGAGCCTCGACCTTGGACAGGGCGGCTACACCTTC. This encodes CAWSLDLGQGGYTF.

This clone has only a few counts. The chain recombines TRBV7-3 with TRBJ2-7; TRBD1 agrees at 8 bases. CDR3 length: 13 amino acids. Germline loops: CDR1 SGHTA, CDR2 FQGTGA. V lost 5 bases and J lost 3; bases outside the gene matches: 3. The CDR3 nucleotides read TGTGCCAGCAGCATCGGACAGGGCTACGAGCAGTACTTC. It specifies CASSIGQGYEQYF.

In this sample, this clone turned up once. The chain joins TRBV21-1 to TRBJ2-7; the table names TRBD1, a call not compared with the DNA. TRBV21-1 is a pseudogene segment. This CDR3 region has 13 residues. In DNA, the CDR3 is TGTGCCAGCAGCAAAGCGGGACAGGGCAATCGGTACTTC. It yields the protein CASSKAGQGNRYF.

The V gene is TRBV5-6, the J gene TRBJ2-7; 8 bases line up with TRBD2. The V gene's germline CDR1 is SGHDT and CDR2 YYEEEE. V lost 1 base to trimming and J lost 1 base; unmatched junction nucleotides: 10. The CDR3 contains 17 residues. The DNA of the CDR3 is TGTGCCAGCAGCTTGTCGCGGGAGGATCCAACATCCTACGAGCAGTACTTC. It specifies CASSLSREDPTSYEQYF.

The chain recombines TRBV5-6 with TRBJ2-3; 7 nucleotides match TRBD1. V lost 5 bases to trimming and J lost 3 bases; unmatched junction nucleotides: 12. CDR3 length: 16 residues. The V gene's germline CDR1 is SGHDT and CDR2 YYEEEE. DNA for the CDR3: TGTGCCAGCAGGAAATTAAAAGGGACAGTTACAGATACGCAGTATTTT. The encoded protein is CASRKLKGTVTDTQYF.

CDR3 residues: CASSLMTGGTGELFF. The CDR3 coding sequence is TGTGCCAGCAGCTTAATGACAGGGGGGACCGGGGAGCTGTTTTTT. The chain carries TRBV7-3 and TRBJ2-2; 9 bases agree with TRBD1. V dropped 1 base and J dropped 5; count of bases not matched to a gene: 2. The CDR3 is 15 amino acids. CDR1 is SGHTA and CDR2 is FQGTGA in the germline V gene. Drawing the rest from reference TRBV7-3 and TRBJ2-2, the complete variable domain is GAGVSQTPSNKVTEKGKYVELRCDPISGHTALYWYRQSLGQGPEFLIYFQGTGAADDSGLPNDRFFAVRPEGSVSTLKIQRTERGDSAVYLCASSLMTGGTGELFFGEGSRLTVL.

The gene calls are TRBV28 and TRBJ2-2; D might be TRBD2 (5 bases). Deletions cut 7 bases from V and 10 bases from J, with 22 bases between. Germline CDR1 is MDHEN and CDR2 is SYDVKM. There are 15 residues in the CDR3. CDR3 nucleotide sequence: TGTGCCAGCACAACCCCAAGGGCGGGTGGGCTGGAGCTGTTTTTT. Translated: CASTTPRAGGLELFF.

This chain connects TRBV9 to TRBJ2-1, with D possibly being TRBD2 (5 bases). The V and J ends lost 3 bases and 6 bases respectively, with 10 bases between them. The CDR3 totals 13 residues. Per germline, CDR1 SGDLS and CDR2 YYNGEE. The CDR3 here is CASSGASFNEQFF. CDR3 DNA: TGTGCCAGCAGCGGAGCTAGCTTCAATGAGCAGTTCTTC.

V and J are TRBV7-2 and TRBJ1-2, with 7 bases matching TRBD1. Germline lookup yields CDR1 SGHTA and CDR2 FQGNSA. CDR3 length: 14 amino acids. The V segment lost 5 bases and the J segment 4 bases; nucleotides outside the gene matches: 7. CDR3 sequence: CASSLPPGGYGYTF. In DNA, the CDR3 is TGTGCCAGCAGCCTCCCGCCAGGGGGCTATGGCTACACCTTC.

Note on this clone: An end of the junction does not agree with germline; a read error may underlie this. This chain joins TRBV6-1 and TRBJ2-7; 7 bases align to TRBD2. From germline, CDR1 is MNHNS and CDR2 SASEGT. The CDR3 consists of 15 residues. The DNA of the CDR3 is TGTGCCAGCAGTGAAGCGGGGAGGGCCGTCTACGCGCAGTACTTC. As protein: CASSEAGRAVYAQYF.

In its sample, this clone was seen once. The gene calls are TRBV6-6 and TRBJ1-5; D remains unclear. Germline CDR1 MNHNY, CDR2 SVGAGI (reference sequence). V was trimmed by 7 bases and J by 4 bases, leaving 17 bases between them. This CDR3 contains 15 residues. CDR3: CASKNKKPGNQPQHF. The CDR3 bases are TGTGCCAGCAAGAACAAGAAACCGGGAAATCAGCCCCAGCATTTT.

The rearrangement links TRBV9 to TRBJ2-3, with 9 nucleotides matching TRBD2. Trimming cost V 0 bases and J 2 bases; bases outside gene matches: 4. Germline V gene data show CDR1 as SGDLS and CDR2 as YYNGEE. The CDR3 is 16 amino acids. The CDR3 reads CASSVGLAAITDTQYF. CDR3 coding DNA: TGTGCCAGCAGCGTAGGACTAGCGGCCATCACAGATACGCAGTATTTT.

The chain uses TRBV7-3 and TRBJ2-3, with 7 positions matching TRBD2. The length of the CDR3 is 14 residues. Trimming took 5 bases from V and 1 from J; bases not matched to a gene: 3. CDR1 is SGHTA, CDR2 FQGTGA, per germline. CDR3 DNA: TGTGCCAGCAGCGCTACTAGCGGCACAGATACGCAGTATTTT. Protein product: CASSATSGTDTQYF.

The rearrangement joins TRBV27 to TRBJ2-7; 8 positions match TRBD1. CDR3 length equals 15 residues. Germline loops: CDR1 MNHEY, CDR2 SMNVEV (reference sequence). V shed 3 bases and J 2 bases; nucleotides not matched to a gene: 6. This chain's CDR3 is CASSLVGQGAYEQYF. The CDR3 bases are TGTGCCAGCAGTTTGGTTGGACAGGGCGCCTACGAGCAGTACTTC.

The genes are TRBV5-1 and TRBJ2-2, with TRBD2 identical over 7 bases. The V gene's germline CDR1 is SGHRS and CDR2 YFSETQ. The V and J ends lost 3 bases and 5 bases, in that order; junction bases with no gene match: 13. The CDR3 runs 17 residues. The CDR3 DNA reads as TGCGCCAGCAGCTCACTAGCGAGGTCAGAGGAAACCGGGGAGCTGTTTTTT. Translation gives CASSSLARSEETGELFF.

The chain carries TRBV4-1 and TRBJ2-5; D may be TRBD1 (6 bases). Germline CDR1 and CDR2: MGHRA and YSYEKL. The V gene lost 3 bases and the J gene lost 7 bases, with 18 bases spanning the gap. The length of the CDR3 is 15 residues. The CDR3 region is CASSHAGVPPGTQYF. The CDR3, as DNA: TGCGCCAGCAGCCACGCAGGGGTGCCCCCGGGGACCCAGTACTTC.

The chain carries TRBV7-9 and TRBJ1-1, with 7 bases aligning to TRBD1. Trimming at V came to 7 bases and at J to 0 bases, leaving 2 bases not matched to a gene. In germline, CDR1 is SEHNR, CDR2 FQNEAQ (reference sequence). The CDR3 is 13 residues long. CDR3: CASKGGVNTEAFF. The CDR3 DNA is TGTGCCAGCAAAGGGGGCGTGAACACTGAAGCTTTCTTT.

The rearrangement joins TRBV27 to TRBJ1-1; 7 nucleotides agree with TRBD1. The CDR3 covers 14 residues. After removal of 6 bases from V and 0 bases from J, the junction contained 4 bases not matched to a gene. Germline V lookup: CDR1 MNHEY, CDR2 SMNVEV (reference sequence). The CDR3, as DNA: TGTGCCAGCAGATACAGGGGAATGAACACTGAAGCTTTCTTT. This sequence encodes CASRYRGMNTEAFF.

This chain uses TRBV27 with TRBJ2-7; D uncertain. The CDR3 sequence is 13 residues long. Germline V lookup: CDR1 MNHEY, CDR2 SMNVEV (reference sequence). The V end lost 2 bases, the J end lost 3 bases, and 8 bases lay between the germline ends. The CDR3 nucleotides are TGTGCCAGCAGTTTAGGGCTTCACTACGAGCAGTACTTC. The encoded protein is CASSLGLHYEQYF.

CDR3 sequence reads: CASSPHRDTDTQYF. Here the CDR3 DNA reads TGTGCCAGCAGCCCACACCGTGATACAGATACGCAGTATTTT. The chain joins TRBV6-5 to TRBJ2-3; D ambiguous. There are 14 residues in the CDR3. V was trimmed by 6 bases and J by 3 bases, leaving 13 bases between them. Germline CDR1 and CDR2: MNHEY and SVGAGI.

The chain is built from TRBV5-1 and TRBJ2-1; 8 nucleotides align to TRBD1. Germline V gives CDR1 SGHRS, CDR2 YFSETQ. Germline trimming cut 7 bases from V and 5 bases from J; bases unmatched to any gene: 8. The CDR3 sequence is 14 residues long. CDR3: CASDRTGLDNEQFF. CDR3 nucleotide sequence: TGCGCCAGCGATCGGACAGGGTTGGACAATGAGCAGTTCTTC.

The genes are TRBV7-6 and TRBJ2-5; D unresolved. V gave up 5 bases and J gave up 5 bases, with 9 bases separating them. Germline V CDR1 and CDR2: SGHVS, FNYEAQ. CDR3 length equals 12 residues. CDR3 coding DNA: TGTGCCAGCAGCAGAGGCCTGGAGACCCAGTACTTC. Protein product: CASSRGLETQYF.

The CDR3 bases are TGTGCCAGCAGTACGAGTAAGGGACAGGGGAGGACTGAAGCTTTCTTT. Amino acid sequence: CASSTSKGQGRTEAFF. The V call is TRBV28, the J call TRBJ1-1; TRBD1 aligns across 10 bases. This CDR3 is built from 16 residues. The germline V gene has CDR1 MDHEN and CDR2 SYDVKM. With 5 bases clipped from V and 5 bases from J, the junction kept 11 bases outside the gene matches.

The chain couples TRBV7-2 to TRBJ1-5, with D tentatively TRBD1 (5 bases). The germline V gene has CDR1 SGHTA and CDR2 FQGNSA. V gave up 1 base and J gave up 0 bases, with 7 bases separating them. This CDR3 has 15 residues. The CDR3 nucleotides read TGTGCCAGCAGCTTAGGACAGACTAGCAATCAGCCCCAGCATTTT. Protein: CASSLGQTSNQPQHF.

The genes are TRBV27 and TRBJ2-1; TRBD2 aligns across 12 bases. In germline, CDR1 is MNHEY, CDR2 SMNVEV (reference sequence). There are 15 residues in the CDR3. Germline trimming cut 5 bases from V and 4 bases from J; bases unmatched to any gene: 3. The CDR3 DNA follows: TGTGCCAGCAGTCCTAGCGGGAGGGGGTACAATGAGCAGTTCTTC. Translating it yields CASSPSGRGYNEQFF.

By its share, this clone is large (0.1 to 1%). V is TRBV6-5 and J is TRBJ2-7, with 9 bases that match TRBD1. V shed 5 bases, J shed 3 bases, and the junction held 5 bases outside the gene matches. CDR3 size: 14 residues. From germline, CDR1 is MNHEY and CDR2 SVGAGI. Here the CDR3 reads CASSPGQGHYEQYF. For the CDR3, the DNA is TGTGCCAGCAGTCCGGGACAGGGACACTACGAGCAGTACTTC.

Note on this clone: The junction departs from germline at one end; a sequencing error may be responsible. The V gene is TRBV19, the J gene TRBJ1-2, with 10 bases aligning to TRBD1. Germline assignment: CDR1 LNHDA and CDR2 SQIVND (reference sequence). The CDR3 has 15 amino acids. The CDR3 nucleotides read TGTGCCAGTAGTCTACAGACAGGGGGCGACTATGGCCACACCTTC. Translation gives CASSLQTGGDYGHTF.

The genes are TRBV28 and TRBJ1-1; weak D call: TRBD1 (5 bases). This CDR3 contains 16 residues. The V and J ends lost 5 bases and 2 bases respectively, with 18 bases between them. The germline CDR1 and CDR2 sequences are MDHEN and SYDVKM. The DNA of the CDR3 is TGTGCCAGCAGTCAAAACTCTCTACAGGAAAACACTGAAGCTTTCTTT. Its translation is CASSQNSLQENTEAFF.